This TCR beta chain was recorded in a study of blood T cell repertoires in COVID-19. The V gene's germline CDR1 is MNHEY and CDR2 SVGAGI. Trimming removed 2 bases at V and 4 bases at J, with 12 bases between. This CDR3 spans 14 amino acids. Only in-frame clones appear in the TCRdb table, and some are missing; sequencing was by immunoSEQ multiplex PCR. The sample lists roughly 200,000 clones, roughly 85% occurring once. The clonotype was recovered from a human donor with active or convalescent COVID-19. The donor label of this sample is uncertain. The chain couples TRBV6-5 to TRBJ2-7, with TRBD1 as a possible D gene (5 bases). Sequencing was carried out using peripheral blood. The CDR3 bases are TGTGCCAGCAGTTACGGTCAGGGTTTGTACGAGCAGTACTTC. Translation: CASSYGQGLYEQYF.